The source of this T cell receptor (beta chain) is a study of response to subunit inactivated influenza vaccine. This clonotype was seen repeatedly, ten times or more. Its antigen remains unidentified. From the RT-PCR reads, TCRdb called clonotypes with MiXCR, one entry per CDR3 protein. The sample consists of about 650,000 distinct CDR3 sequences, less than 15% of them appearing once. The V end was cut by 4 bases, the J end by 5 bases, with 17 bases between. The CDR3 extends over 14 amino acids. Looked up from germline, CDR1 is DFQATT and CDR2 is SNEGSKA (reference sequence). Findings and limits, study-wide: Few additional T cells are recruited per seasonal influenza vaccination, authors suggested.

Sequenced here: PBMCs from blood, sampled roughly 2 weeks before vaccination. V and J are TRBV20-1 and TRBJ1-1, with D possibly being TRBD1 (6 bases). This TCR came from a man aged 45 to 65 who received an inactivated influenza vaccine. The CDR3 protein is CSATPRGRSTEAFF. The DNA for the CDR3 is TGCAGTGCTACCCCCCGGGGGCGCTCTACTGAAGCTTTCTTT.